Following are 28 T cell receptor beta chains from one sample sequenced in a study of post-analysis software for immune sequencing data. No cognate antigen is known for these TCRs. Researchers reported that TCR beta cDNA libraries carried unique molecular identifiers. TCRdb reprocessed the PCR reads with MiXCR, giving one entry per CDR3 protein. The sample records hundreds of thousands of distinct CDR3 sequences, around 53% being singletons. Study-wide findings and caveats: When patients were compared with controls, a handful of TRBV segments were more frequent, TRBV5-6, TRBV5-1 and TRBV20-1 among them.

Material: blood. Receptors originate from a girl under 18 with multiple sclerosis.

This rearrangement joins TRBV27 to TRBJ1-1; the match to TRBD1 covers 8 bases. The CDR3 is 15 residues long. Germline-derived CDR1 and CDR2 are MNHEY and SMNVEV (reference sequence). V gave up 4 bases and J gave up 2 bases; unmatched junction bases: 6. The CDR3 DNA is TGTGCCAGCAGTTCGGGACAGGTGAGAAACACTGAAGCTTTCTTT. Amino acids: CASSSGQVRNTEAFF.

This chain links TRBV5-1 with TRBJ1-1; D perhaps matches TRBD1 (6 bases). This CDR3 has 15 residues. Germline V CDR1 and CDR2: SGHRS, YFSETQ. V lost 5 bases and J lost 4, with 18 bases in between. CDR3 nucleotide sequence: TGCGCCAGCAGTCCGATGGGGGGCGCGAGCACTGAAGCTTTCTTT. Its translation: CASSPMGGASTEAFF.

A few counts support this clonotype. CDR3 DNA: TGTGCCAGCAGGGGACAGAACACTGAAGCTTTCTTT. This translates into CASRGQNTEAFF. This chain joins TRBV5-6 and TRBJ1-1; maybe TRBD1 (6 bases). Germline V gives CDR1 SGHDT, CDR2 YYEEEE. V lost 5 bases and J lost 1, with 6 bases in between. This CDR3 is 12 amino acids long.

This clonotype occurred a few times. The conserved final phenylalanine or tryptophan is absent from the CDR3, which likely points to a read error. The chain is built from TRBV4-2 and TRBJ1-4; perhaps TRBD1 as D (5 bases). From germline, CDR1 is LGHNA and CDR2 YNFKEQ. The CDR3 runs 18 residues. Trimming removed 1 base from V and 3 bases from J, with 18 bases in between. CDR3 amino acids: CASSQGAAGKVANEKLFL. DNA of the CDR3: TGTGCCAGCAGCCAAGGGGCGGCAGGGAAGGTGGCTAATGAAAAACTGTTTTTG.

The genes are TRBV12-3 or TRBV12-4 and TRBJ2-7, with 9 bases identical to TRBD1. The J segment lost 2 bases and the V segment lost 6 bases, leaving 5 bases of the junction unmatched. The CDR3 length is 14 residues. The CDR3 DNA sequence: TGTGCCAGCAGACAGGACAGGGGAGCCTACGAGCAGTACTTC. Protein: CASRQDRGAYEQYF.

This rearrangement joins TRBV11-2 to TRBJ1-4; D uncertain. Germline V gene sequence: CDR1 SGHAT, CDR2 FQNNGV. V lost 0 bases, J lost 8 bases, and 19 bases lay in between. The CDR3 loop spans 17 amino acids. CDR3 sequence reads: CASSLDSAVRLGEKLFF. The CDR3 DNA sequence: TGTGCCAGCAGCTTAGATTCGGCGGTACGGCTGGGGGAAAAACTGTTTTTT.

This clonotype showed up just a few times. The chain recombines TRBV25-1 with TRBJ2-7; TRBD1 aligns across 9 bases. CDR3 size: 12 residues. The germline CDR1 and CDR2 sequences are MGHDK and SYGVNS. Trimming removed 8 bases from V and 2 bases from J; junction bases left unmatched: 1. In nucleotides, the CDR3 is TGTGCCAGCGGGACAGGGCCCTACGAGCAGTACTTC. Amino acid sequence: CASGTGPYEQYF.

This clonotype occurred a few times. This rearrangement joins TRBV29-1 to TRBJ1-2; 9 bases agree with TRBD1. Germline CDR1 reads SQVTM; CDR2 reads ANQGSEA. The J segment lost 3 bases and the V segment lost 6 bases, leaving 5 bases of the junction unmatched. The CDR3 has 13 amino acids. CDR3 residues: CSVPGQGHYGYTF. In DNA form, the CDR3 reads TGCAGCGTCCCGGGACAGGGCCACTATGGCTACACCTTC.

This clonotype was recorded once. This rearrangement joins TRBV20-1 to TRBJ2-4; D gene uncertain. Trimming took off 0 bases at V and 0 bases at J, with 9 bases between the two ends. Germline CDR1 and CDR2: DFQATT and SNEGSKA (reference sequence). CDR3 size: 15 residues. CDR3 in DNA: TGCAGTGCTAGAGATCTAAGGTCAGCCAAAAACATTCAGTACTTC. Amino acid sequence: CSARDLRSAKNIQYF.

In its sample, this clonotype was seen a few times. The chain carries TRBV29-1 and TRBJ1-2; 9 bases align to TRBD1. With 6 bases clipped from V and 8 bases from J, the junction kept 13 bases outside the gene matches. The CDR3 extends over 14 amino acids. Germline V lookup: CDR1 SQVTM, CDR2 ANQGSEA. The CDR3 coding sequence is TGCAGCGTCAACAGGGGACAGGGAGGATCCGGCTACACCTTC. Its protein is CSVNRGQGGSGYTF.

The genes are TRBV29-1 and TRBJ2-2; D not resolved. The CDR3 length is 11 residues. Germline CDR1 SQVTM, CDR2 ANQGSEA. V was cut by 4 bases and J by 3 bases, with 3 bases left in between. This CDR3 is CSVGDTGELFF. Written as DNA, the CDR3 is TGCAGCGTTGGAGACACCGGGGAGCTGTTTTTT.

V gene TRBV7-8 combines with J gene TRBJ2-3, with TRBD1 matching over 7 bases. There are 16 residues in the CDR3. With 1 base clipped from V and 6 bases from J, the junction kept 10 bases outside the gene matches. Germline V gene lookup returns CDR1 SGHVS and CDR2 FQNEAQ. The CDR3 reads CASSLGRQGNWDTQYF. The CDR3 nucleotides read TGTGCCAGCAGCTTAGGCCGACAGGGAAACTGGGATACGCAGTATTTT.

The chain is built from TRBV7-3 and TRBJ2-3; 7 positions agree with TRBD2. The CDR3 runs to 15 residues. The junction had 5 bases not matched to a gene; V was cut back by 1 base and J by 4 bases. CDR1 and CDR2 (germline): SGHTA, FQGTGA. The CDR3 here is CASSLNPGGADTQYF. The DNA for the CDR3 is TGTGCCAGCAGCTTAAATCCTGGGGGGGCAGATACGCAGTATTTT.

The CDR3 region is CASSGGGAGTEAFF. The CDR3 nucleotides are TGCGCCAGCAGCGGAGGCGGGGCTGGCACTGAAGCTTTCTTT. This sequence joins TRBV5-1 and TRBJ1-1, with D perhaps matching TRBD1 (5 bases). This CDR3 has 14 residues. Germline CDR1 reads SGHRS; CDR2 reads YFSETQ. V was shortened by 4 bases and J by 4 bases, with 14 bases between the two germline ends.

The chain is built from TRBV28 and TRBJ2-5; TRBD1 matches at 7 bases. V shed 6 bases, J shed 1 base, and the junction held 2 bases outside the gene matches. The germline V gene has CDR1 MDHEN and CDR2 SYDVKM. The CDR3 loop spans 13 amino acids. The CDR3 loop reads CASRRQGQETQYF. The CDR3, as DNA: TGTGCCAGCAGGCGACAGGGCCAAGAGACCCAGTACTTC.

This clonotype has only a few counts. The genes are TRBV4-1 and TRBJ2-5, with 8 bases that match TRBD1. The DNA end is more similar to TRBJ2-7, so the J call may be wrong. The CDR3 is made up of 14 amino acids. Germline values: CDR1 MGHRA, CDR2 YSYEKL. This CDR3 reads CASSPRTGTHEQYF. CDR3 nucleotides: TGCGCCAGCAGCCCCAGGACAGGGACCCACGAGCAGTACTTC.

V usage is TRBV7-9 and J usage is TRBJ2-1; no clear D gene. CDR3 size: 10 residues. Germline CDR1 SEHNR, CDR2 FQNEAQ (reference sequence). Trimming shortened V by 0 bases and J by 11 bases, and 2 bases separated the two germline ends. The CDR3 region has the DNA TGTGCCAGCAGCTTAGCCCAGCAGTTCTTC. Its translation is CASSLAQQFF. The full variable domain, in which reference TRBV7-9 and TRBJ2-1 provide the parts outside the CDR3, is DTGVSQNPRHKITKRGQNVTFRCDPISEHNRLYWYRQTLGQGPEFLTYFQNEAQLEKSRLLSDRFSAERPKGSFSTLEIQRTEQGDSAMYLCASSLAQQFFGPGTRLTVL.

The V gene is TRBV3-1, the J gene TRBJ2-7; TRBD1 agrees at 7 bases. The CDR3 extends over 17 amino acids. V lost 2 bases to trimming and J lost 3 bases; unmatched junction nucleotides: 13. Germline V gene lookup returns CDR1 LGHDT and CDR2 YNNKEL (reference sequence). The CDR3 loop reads CASSQRGIRDSLYEQYF. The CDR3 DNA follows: TGTGCCAGCAGCCAAAGGGGGATCCGGGACAGCCTCTACGAGCAGTACTTC.

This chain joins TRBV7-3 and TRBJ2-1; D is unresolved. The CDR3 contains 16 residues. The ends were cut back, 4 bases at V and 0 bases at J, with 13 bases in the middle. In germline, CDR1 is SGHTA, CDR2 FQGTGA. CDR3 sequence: CASSSSGWGSYNEQFF. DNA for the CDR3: TGTGCCAGCAGCTCCTCCGGATGGGGCTCCTACAATGAGCAGTTCTTC.

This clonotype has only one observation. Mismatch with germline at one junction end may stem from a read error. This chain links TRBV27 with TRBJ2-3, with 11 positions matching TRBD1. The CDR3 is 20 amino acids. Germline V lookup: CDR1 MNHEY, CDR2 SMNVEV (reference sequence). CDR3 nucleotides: TGTGCCAGCAGTCCCCGGACAGGGGGCTATTTCGGGCGACCCACAGATATGCAGTATTTT. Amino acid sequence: CASSPRTGGYFGRPTDMQYF.

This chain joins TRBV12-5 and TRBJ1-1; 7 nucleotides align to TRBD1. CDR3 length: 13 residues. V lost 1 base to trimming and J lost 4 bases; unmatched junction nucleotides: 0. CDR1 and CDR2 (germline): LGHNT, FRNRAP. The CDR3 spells CASGLAGGTEAFF. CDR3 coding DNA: TGTGCTAGTGGTTTGGCAGGGGGCACTGAAGCTTTCTTT.

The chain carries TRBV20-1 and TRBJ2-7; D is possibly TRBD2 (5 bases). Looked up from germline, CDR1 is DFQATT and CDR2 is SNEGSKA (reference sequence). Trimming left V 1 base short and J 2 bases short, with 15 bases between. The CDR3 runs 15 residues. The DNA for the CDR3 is TGCAGTGCTAGAGTTAATGGCGGGCTCCCCTACGAGCAGTACTTC. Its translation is CSARVNGGLPYEQYF.

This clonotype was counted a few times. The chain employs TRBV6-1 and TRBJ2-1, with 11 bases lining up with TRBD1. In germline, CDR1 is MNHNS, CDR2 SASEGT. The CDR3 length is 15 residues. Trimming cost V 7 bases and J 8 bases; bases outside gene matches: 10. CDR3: CASNFGTGGWDEQFF. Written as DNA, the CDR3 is TGTGCCAGCAACTTCGGGACAGGGGGGTGGGATGAGCAGTTCTTC.

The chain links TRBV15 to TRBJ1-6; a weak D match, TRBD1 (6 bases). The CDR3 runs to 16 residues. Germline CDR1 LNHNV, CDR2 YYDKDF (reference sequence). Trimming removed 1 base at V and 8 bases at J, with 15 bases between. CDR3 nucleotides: TGTGCCACCAGCAGAGGGGGGGGGCGCGTTGATTCACCCCTCCACTTT. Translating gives CATSRGGGRVDSPLHF.

The chain's CDR3 is CASTLPVNYGYTF. The CDR3, as DNA: TGTGCCAGCACCCTACCCGTTAACTATGGCTACACCTTC. The rearrangement uses TRBV6-6 and TRBJ1-2; no definite D call. Deletions cut 7 bases from V and 1 base from J, with 10 bases between. CDR1 MNHNY and CDR2 SVGAGI come from the germline V gene (reference sequence). There are 13 residues in the CDR3.

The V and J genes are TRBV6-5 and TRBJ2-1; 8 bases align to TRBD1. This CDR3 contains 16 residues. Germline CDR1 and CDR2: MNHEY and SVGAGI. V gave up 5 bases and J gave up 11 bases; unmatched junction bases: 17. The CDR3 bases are TGTGCCAGCAGTCTCGTCCAGGGGGCGGCCACCAGGAAGCAGTTCTTC. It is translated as CASSLVQGAATRKQFF.

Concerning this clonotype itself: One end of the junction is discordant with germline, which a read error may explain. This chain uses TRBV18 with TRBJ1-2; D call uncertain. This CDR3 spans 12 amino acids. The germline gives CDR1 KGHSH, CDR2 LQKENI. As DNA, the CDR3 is TGTGCCAGCCCACCAAACGGGGATGGCTACACCTTC. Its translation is CASPPNGDGYTF. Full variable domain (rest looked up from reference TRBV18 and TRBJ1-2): NAGVMQNPRHLVRRRGQEARLRCSPMKGHSHVYWYRQLPEEGLKFMVYLQKENIIDESGMPKERFSAEFPKEGPSILRIQQVVRGDSAAYFCASPPNGDGYTFGSGTRLTVV.

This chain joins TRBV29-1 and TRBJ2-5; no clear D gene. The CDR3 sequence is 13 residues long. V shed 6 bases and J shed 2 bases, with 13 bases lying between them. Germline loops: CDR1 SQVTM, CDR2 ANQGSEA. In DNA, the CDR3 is TGCAGCGTCCTGACCTACCCACAAGAGACCCAGTACTTC. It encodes CSVLTYPQETQYF.